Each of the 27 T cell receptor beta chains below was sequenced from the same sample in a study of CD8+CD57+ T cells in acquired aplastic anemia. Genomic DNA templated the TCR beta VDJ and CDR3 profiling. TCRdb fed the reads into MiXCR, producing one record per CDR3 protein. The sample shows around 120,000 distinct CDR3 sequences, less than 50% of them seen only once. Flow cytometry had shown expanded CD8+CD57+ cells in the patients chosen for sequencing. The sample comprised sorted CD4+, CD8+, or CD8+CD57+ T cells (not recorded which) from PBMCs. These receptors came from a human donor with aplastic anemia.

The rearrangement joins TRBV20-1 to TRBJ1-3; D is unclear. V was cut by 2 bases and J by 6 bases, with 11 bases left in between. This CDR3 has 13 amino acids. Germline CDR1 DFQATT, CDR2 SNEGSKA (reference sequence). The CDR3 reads CSARLGGVNTIYF. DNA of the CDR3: TGCAGTGCTAGACTGGGTGGGGTAAACACCATATATTTT.

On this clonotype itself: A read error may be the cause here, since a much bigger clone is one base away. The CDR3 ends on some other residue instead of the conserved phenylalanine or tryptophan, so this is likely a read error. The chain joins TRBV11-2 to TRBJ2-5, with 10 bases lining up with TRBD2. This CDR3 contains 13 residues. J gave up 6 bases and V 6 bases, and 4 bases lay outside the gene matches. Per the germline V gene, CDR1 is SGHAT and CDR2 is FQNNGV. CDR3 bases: TGTGCCAGCAGTGGACTAGCGGTTCAGACCCAGTACCTC. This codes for CASSGLAVQTQYL.

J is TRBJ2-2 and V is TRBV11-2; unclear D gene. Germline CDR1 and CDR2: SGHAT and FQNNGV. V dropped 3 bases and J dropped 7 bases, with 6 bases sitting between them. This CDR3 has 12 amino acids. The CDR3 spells CASSLIYGELFF. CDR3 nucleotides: TGTGCCAGCAGCTTGATCTACGGGGAGCTGTTTTTT.

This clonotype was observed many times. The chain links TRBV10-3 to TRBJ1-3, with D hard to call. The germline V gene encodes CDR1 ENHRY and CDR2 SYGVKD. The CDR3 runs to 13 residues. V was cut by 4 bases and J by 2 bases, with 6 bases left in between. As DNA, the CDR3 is TGTGCCATCAGTGGGACGGCTGGAAACACCATATATTTT. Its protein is CAISGTAGNTIYF.

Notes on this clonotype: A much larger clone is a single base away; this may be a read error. In DNA, the CDR3 is TGTGCCAGCGGTTTTGGCACCTCCTACGAGCAGTACTTC. Translation gives CASGFGTSYEQYF. The V call is TRBV27, the J call TRBJ2-7; D gene uncertain. This CDR3 contains 13 residues. Germline values: CDR1 MNHEY, CDR2 SMNVEV (reference sequence).

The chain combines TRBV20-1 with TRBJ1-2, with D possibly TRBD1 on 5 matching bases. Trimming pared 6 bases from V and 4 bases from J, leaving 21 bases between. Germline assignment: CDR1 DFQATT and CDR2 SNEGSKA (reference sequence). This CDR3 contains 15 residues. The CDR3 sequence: CSAKSAQGVSYGYTF. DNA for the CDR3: TGCAGTGCCAAGAGCGCGCAGGGAGTATCCTATGGCTACACCTTC.

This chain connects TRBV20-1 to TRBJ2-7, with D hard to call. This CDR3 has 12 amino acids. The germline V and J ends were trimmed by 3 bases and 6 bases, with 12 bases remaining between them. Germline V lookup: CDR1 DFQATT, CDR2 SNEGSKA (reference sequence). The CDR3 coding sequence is TGCAGTGCTAGCTCGGATCCTCGCGAGCAGTACTTC. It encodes CSASSDPREQYF.

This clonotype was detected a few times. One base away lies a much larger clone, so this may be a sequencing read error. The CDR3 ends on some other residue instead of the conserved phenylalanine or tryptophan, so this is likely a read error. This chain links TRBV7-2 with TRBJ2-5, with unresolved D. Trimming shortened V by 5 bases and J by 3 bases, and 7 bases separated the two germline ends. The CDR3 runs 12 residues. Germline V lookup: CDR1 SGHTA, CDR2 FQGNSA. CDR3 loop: CASSGPKETQYL. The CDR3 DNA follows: TGTGCCAGCAGCGGGCCAAAAGAGACCCAGTACCTC.

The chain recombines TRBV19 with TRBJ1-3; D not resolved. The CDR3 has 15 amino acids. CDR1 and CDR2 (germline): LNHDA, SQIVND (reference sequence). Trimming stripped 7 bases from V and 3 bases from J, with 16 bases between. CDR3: CASKNVRPNGNTIYF. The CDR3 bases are TGTGCCAGTAAGAATGTGAGACCGAATGGAAACACCATATATTTT.

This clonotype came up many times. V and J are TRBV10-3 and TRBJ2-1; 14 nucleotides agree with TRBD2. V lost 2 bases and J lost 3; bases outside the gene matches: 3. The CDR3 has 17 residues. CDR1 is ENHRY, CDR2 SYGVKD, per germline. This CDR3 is CAISEGTSGGHYNEQFF. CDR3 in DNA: TGTGCCATCAGTGAGGGGACTAGCGGGGGACACTACAATGAGCAGTTCTTC.

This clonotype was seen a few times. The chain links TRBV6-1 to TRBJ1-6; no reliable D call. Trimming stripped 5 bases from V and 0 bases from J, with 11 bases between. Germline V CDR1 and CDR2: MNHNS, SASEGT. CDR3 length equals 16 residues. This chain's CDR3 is CASSQRRSSYNSPLHF. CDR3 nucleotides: TGTGCCAGCAGTCAAAGGAGGAGCTCCTATAATTCACCCCTCCACTTT.

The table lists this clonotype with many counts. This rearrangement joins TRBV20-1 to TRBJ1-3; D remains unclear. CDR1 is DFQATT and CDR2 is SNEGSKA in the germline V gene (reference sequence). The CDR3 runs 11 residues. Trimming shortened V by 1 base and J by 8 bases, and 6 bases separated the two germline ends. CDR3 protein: CSARAGDTIYF. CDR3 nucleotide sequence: TGCAGTGCTAGAGCTGGGGACACCATATATTTT.

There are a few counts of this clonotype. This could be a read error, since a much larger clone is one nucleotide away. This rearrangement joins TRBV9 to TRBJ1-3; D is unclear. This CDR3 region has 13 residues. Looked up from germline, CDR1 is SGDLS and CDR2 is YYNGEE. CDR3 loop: CASSSSLGSTIYF. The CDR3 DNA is TGTGCCAGCAGCTCCTCATTGGGAAGCACCATATATTTT.

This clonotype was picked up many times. CDR3 coding DNA: TGCAGTGCGCCCCGCTTTCAGGAGCAGTACTTC. Its protein product is CSAPRFQEQYF. V gene TRBV20-1 combines with J gene TRBJ2-7, with D unresolved. V dropped 6 bases and J dropped 7 bases, with 13 bases sitting between them. Per germline, CDR1 DFQATT and CDR2 SNEGSKA (reference sequence). The CDR3 loop spans 11 amino acids.

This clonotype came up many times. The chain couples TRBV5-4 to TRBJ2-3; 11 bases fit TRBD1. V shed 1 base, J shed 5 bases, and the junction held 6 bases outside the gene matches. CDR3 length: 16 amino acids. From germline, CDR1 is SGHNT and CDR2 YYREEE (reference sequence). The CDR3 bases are TGTGCCAGCAGCTTGTCGTGGGACAGGGGGAAAGATACGCAGTATTTT. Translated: CASSLSWDRGKDTQYF.

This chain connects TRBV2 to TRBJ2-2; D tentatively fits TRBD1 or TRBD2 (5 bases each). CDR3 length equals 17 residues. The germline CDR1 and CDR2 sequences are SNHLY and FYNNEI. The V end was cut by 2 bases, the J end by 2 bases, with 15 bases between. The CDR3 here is CASSEWAGTANTGELFF. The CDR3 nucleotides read TGTGCCAGCAGTGAATGGGCCGGGACGGCAAACACCGGGGAGCTGTTTTTT.

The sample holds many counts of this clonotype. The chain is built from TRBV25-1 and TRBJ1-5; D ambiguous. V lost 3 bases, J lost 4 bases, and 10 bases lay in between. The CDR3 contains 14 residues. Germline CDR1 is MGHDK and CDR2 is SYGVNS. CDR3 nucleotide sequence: TGTGCCAGCAGTGAGCGAGGAAGGAATCAGCCCCAGCATTTT. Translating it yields CASSERGRNQPQHF. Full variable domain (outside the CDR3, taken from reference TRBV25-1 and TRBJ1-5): EADIYQTPRYLVIGTGKKITLECSQTMGHDKMYWYQQDPGMELHLIHYSYGVNSTEKGDLSSESTVSRIRTEHFPLTLESARPSHTSQYLCASSERGRNQPQHFGDGTRLSIL.

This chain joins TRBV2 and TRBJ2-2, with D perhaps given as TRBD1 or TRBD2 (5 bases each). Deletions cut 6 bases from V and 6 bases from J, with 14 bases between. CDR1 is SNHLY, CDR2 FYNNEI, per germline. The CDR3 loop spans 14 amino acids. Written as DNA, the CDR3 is TGTGCCAGCAGAGGGACGGAGGTTGCCGGGGAGCTGTTTTTT. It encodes CASRGTEVAGELFF.

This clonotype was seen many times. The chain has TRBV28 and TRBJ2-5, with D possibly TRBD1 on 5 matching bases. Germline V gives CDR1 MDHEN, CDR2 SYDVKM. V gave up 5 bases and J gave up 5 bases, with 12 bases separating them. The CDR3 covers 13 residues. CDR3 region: CASSDRPVETQYF. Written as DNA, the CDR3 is TGTGCCAGCAGTGACAGACCGGTGGAGACCCAGTACTTC.

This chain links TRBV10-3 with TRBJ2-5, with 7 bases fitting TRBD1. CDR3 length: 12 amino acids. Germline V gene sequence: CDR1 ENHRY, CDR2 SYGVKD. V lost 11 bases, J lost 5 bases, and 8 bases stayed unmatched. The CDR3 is CASGQDGETQYF. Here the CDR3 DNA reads TGTGCCTCAGGACAGGACGGCGAGACCCAGTACTTC.

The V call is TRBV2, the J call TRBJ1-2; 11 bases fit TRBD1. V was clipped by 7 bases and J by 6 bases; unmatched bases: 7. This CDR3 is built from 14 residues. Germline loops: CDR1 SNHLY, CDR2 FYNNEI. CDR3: CASTMGQGDDGYTF. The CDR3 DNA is TGTGCCAGCACTATGGGACAGGGGGACGATGGCTACACCTTC.

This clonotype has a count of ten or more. The CDR3 region has the DNA TGTGCCAGCAGCACGTCACGGGACGGTCAAGAGACCCAGTACTTC. This encodes CASSTSRDGQETQYF. The chain recombines TRBV12-3 or TRBV12-4 with TRBJ2-5; D possibly uses TRBD1 or TRBD2 (5 bases each). V gave up 6 bases and J gave up 2 bases, with 16 bases separating them. The CDR3 length is 15 residues.

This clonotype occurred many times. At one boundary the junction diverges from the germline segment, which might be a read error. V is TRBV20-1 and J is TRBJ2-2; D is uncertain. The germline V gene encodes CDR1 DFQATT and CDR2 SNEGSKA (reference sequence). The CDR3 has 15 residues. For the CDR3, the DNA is TGCAGTGCTAGAGGCTCCAATTCGAAAACCGGGGAGCTGTTTTTT. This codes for CSARGSNSKTGELFF.

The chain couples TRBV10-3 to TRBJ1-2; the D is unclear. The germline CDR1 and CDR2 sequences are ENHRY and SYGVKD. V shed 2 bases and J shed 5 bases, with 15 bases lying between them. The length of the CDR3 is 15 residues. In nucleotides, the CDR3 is TGTGCCATCAGTGAGAAACGGGCGGATCTTTATGGCTACACCTTC. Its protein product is CAISEKRADLYGYTF.

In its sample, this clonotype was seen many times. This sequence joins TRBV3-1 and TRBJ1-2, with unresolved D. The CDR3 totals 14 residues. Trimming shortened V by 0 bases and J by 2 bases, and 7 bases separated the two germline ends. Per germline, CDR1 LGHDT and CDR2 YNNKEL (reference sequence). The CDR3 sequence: CASSQDVPNYGYTF. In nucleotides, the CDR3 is TGTGCCAGCAGCCAAGATGTTCCGAACTATGGCTACACCTTC.

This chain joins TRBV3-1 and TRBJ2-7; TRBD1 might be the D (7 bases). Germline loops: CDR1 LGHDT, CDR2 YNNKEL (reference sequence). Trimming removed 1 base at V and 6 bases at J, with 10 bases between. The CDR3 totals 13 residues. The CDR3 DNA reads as TGTGCCAGCAGCCAAGGACAGGGAGGCGAGCAGTACTTC. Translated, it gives CASSQGQGGEQYF.

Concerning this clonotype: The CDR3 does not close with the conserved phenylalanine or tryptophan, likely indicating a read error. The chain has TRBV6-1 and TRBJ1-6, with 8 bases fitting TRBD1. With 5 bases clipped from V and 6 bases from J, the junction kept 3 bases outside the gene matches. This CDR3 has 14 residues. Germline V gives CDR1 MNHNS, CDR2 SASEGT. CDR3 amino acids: CASSTGGGNSPLHL. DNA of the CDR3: TGTGCCAGCAGTACAGGGGGGGGTAATTCACCCCTCCACCTT.